One and the same sample provided the 27 T cell receptor beta chains below, sequenced in a study of monozygotic twins with cystic fibrosis. The repertoire was sequenced with immunoSEQ multiplex PCR; TCRdb's copy has only in-frame clones and lacks some. The sample gives tens of thousands of clones, approximately 80% of which show up once; around 1.7% is in the top ten. Sequencing was carried out using blood. These receptors all come from a girl aged 2-15 years with cystic fibrosis.

The genes are TRBV5-1 and TRBJ1-2; 7 positions agree with TRBD1. V dropped 0 bases and J dropped 5; count of bases not matched to a gene: 10. The CDR3 totals 16 residues. CDR1 SGHRS and CDR2 YFSETQ come from the germline V gene. For the CDR3, the DNA is TGCGCCAGCAGCTTGGTCGCATCCAGGGGGACATATGGCTACACCTTC. Protein product: CASSLVASRGTYGYTF.

This chain uses TRBV25-1 with TRBJ2-7; the D is unclear. V was pared by 3 bases and J by 3 bases, with 6 bases between. This CDR3 comprises 12 residues. Germline assignment: CDR1 MGHDK and CDR2 SYGVNS. The CDR3 protein is CASSDTFYEQYF. The CDR3 DNA reads as TGTGCCAGCAGTGATACTTTCTACGAGCAGTACTTC.

V gene TRBV29-1 combines with J gene TRBJ1-1; a weak D match, TRBD1 (6 bases). This CDR3 contains 11 residues. V dropped 4 bases and J dropped 7 bases, with 10 bases sitting between them. Germline V gene sequence: CDR1 SQVTM, CDR2 ANQGSEA. The CDR3 coding sequence is TGCAGCGTTGGGGGCAGGGGTGAAGCTTTCTTT. Protein: CSVGGRGEAFF.

CDR3 amino acids: CASSQDRQENSPLHF. The DNA of the CDR3 is TGCGCCAGCAGCCAAGATAGGCAGGAGAATTCACCCCTCCACTTT. The V gene is TRBV4-3, the J gene TRBJ1-6, with D unclear. The germline V gene has CDR1 LGHNA and CDR2 YSLEER. The CDR3 runs 15 residues. The ends were cut back, 0 bases at V and 7 bases at J, with 10 bases in the middle.

The chain recombines TRBV9 with TRBJ2-5; D gene unclear. This CDR3 contains 14 residues. V gave up 0 bases and J gave up 4 bases, with 10 bases separating them. The germline V gene has CDR1 SGDLS and CDR2 YYNGEE. CDR3 loop: CASSVEVGGETQYF. DNA for the CDR3: TGTGCCAGCAGCGTAGAGGTGGGCGGAGAGACCCAGTACTTC.

This chain joins TRBV7-2 and TRBJ2-7, with D perhaps TRBD1 (5 bases). Trimming shortened V by 1 base and J by 1 base, and 20 bases separated the two germline ends. The CDR3 runs to 18 residues. The germline V gene encodes CDR1 SGHTA and CDR2 FQGNSA. The CDR3 loop is CASSLGAQIQGGSYEQYF. The CDR3 coding sequence is TGTGCCAGCAGCTTAGGGGCCCAGATTCAGGGCGGTTCCTACGAGCAGTACTTC. The complete variable domain, with remaining parts taken from reference TRBV7-2 and TRBJ2-7, reads GAGVSQSPSNKVTEKGKDVELRCDPISGHTALYWYRQSLGQGLEFLIYFQGNSAPDKSGLPSDRFSAERTGGSVSTLTIQRTQQEDSAVYLCASSLGAQIQGGSYEQYFGPGTRLTVT.

The J gene is TRBJ1-5, the V gene TRBV7-8; 8 bases line up with TRBD1. Germline loops: CDR1 SGHVS, CDR2 FQNEAQ. The CDR3 has 18 residues. V shed 1 base, J shed 2 bases, and the junction held 10 bases outside the gene matches. CDR3 loop: CASSLGGTGLGRNQPQHF. DNA for the CDR3: TGTGCCAGCAGCTTAGGGGGGACAGGATTGGGGCGCAATCAGCCCCAGCATTTT.

The V call is TRBV6-5, the J call TRBJ2-5; perhaps D is TRBD1 or TRBD2 (5 bases each). The ends were cut back, 0 bases at V and 5 bases at J, with 16 bases in the middle. The length of the CDR3 is 16 residues. Germline V gene lookup returns CDR1 MNHEY and CDR2 SVGAGI. CDR3 sequence: CASSYSGRGLKETQYF. The CDR3 bases are TGTGCCAGCAGTTACTCGGGACGGGGTCTCAAGGAGACCCAGTACTTC.

CDR3 in amino acids: CASSQEVGGAPGDEQFF. The CDR3 nucleotides read TGCGCCAGCAGCCAAGAGGTGGGGGGGGCCCCAGGAGATGAGCAGTTCTTC. The chain employs TRBV4-3 and TRBJ2-1; TRBD2 is a possible D gene (7 bases). Trimming removed 0 bases from V and 8 bases from J, with 20 bases in between. Germline V gene data show CDR1 as LGHNA and CDR2 as YSLEER. The length of the CDR3 is 17 residues.

V usage is TRBV2 and J usage is TRBJ1-1; D uncertain. Germline-derived CDR1 and CDR2 are SNHLY and FYNNEI. This CDR3 is built from 11 residues. V lost 4 bases and J 3 bases, leaving 3 bases between the germline ends. The CDR3 DNA sequence: TGTGCCAGCAGTGTTTACACTGAAGCTTTCTTT. The encoded protein is CASSVYTEAFF.

In this sample, this clone turned up a few times. The chain has TRBV7-2 and TRBJ2-7, with D possibly TRBD2 on 5 matching bases. From germline, CDR1 is SGHTA and CDR2 FQGNSA. V was pared by 1 base and J by 5 bases, with 12 bases between. The length of the CDR3 is 14 residues. Here the CDR3 DNA reads TGTGCCAGCAGCTTAGGAGGGAGTCTCCACGAGCAGTACTTC. Its protein product is CASSLGGSLHEQYF.

The genes are TRBV5-1 and TRBJ2-3; 7 nucleotides line up with TRBD2. Trimming removed 1 base from V and 0 bases from J; junction bases left unmatched: 2. This CDR3 has 15 residues. Germline V gene sequence: CDR1 SGHRS, CDR2 YFSETQ. CDR3 residues: CASSLPGGSTDTQYF. CDR3 nucleotides: TGCGCCAGCAGCTTGCCGGGGGGTAGCACAGATACGCAGTATTTT.

This rearrangement joins TRBV5-8 to TRBJ1-4, with D uncertain. V was trimmed by 0 bases and J by 16 bases, leaving 16 bases between them. The CDR3 runs 13 residues. The germline CDR1 and CDR2 sequences are SGHTS and YDEGEE. CDR3 in amino acids: CASSLAGERVKFF. CDR3 bases: TGTGCCAGCAGCTTGGCCGGTGAAAGGGTTAAGTTTTTT.

The V and J genes are TRBV20-1 and TRBJ1-6; the D is unclear. The germline V and J ends were trimmed by 1 base and 9 bases, with 4 bases remaining between them. Germline CDR1 DFQATT, CDR2 SNEGSKA (reference sequence). This CDR3 region has 11 residues. CDR3 amino acids: CSARGGSPLHF. CDR3 nucleotides: TGCAGTGCTAGAGGGGGTTCACCCCTCCACTTT.

This chain joins TRBV30 and TRBJ2-3; 8 nucleotides match TRBD1. CDR1 is GTSNPN, CDR2 SVGIG, per germline (reference sequence). The junction had 0 bases not matched to a gene; V was cut back by 5 bases and J by 2 bases. CDR3 length: 12 amino acids. CDR3 sequence reads: CAWQGATDTQYF. The CDR3 coding sequence is TGTGCCTGGCAGGGGGCCACAGATACGCAGTATTTT.

The rearrangement links TRBV7-2 to TRBJ1-1; D not resolved. The CDR3 is 16 amino acids. Deletions cut 0 bases from V and 5 bases from J, with 16 bases between. In germline, CDR1 is SGHTA, CDR2 FQGNSA. The CDR3 sequence is CASSLAVGVGGTEAFF. For the CDR3, the DNA is TGTGCCAGCAGCTTAGCGGTGGGAGTGGGCGGAACTGAAGCTTTCTTT.

The chain joins TRBV4-1 to TRBJ2-1; D unclear. The CDR3 has 14 amino acids. The germline gives CDR1 MGHRA, CDR2 YSYEKL. The V gene lost 1 base and the J gene lost 2 bases, with 6 bases spanning the gap. CDR3: CASSQVLTYNEQFF. CDR3 in DNA: TGCGCCAGCAGCCAAGTGCTTACCTACAATGAGCAGTTCTTC.

V usage is TRBV30 and J usage is TRBJ1-1, with TRBD1 identical over 9 bases. V lost 1 base and J lost 1; bases outside the gene matches: 1. The germline CDR1 and CDR2 sequences are GTSNPN and SVGIG (reference sequence). The CDR3 has 14 amino acids. CDR3 DNA: TGTGCCTGGAGTGACAGGGGGCAGAACACTGAAGCTTTCTTT. This codes for CAWSDRGQNTEAFF.

V and J are TRBV19 and TRBJ2-1, with 7 bases aligning to TRBD2. CDR1 and CDR2 (germline): LNHDA, SQIVND (reference sequence). The J segment lost 4 bases and the V segment lost 3 bases, leaving 3 bases of the junction unmatched. The CDR3 is 14 amino acids. CDR3 residues: CASSMGGTYNEQFF. The CDR3, as DNA: TGTGCCAGTAGTATGGGGGGGACTTACAATGAGCAGTTCTTC.

This CDR3 reads CASSLVDRENYGYTF. As DNA, the CDR3 is TGTGCCAGCAGCTTGGTGGACAGGGAAAACTATGGCTACACCTTC. The rearrangement links TRBV5-6 to TRBJ1-2; 8 bases are shared with TRBD1. Germline CDR1 reads SGHDT; CDR2 reads YYEEEE. The CDR3 sequence is 15 residues long. The V and J ends lost 0 bases and 2 bases, in that order; junction bases with no gene match: 3. Full variable domain (missing parts from reference TRBV5-6 and TRBJ1-2): DAGVTQSPTHLIKTRGQQVTLRCSPKSGHDTVSWYQQALGQGPQFIFQYYEEEERQRGNFPDRFSGHQFPNYSSELNVNALLLGDSALYLCASSLVDRENYGYTFGSGTRLTVV.

Turning to this clone: Germline and junction disagree at one end, which may indicate a read error. The V call is TRBV7-2, the J call TRBJ2-7, with 12 bases aligning to TRBD2. CDR3 length: 15 amino acids. Germline V CDR1 and CDR2: SGHTA, FQGNSA. For the CDR3, the DNA is TGTGCCAGCACCTTAACTAGCGGGGGGACCTACGAGCAGTACTTC. Its translation: CASTLTSGGTYEQYF.

V gene TRBV19 combines with J gene TRBJ2-7; weak D call: TRBD1 (6 bases). The germline V gene encodes CDR1 LNHDA and CDR2 SQIVND (reference sequence). V lost 4 bases, J lost 2 bases, and 9 bases lay in between. CDR3 length equals 13 residues. CDR3 bases: TGTGCCAGTAGTAGGAGACAGGCCTACGAGCAGTACTTC. This codes for CASSRRQAYEQYF.

This chain connects TRBV7-9 to TRBJ2-3; D is possibly TRBD1 or TRBD2 (5 bases each). The germline CDR1 and CDR2 sequences are SEHNR and FQNEAQ (reference sequence). Trimming left V 7 bases short and J 6 bases short, with 8 bases between. CDR3 length: 11 residues. The CDR3 loop is CASTREDTQYF. The CDR3 bases are TGTGCCAGCACCAGGGAGGATACGCAGTATTTT. The whole variable domain, remainder taken from reference TRBV7-9 and TRBJ2-3, is DTGVSQNPRHKITKRGQNVTFRCDPISEHNRLYWYRQTLGQGPEFLTYFQNEAQLEKSRLLSDRFSAERPKGSFSTLEIQRTEQGDSAMYLCASTREDTQYFGPGTRLTVL.

In its sample, this clone was seen once. This chain connects TRBV6-6 to TRBJ1-2, with 8 bases identical to TRBD1. CDR1 and CDR2 from the germline V gene are MNHNY and SVGAGI (reference sequence). The CDR3 length is 13 residues. The V segment lost 2 bases and the J segment 5 bases; nucleotides outside the gene matches: 1. The CDR3 loop is CASSYQGAYGYTF. The CDR3 DNA is TGTGCCAGCAGTTACCAGGGGGCTTATGGCTACACCTTC.

The chain uses TRBV10-2 and TRBJ2-4, with 7 bases matching TRBD2. Germline V gene sequence: CDR1 WSHSY, CDR2 SAAADI. Germline trimming cut 4 bases from V and 8 bases from J; bases unmatched to any gene: 11. This CDR3 spans 15 amino acids. CDR3 sequence: CASSGMSEGRDIQYF. The CDR3 DNA sequence: TGCGCCAGCAGTGGAATGTCGGAGGGGAGGGACATTCAGTACTTC.

CDR3 coding DNA: TGTGCCAGTAGTTCGTCGTTGGGGAGCGGGGAGCTGTTTTTT. Amino acid sequence: CASSSSLGSGELFF. The chain joins TRBV19 to TRBJ2-2; D is perhaps TRBD2 (5 bases). Germline V gene lookup returns CDR1 LNHDA and CDR2 SQIVND (reference sequence). V was pared by 5 bases and J by 7 bases, with 14 bases between. This CDR3 is built from 14 residues.

The rearrangement joins TRBV6-5 to TRBJ2-1, with 7 bases that match TRBD2. The CDR3 has 15 amino acids. Germline V lookup: CDR1 MNHEY, CDR2 SVGAGI. Trimming at V came to 5 bases and at J to 3 bases, leaving 7 bases not matched to a gene. The CDR3 sequence: CASSPPGLVYNEQFF. CDR3 DNA: TGTGCCAGCAGTCCCCCCGGACTAGTCTACAATGAGCAGTTCTTC.